The T cell receptor beta chain described here comes from a study of blood T cell repertoires in COVID-19. Turning to the study itself: Spain, Italy and the United States supplied samples that represented acute and convalescent COVID-19. PBMCs, B-cell-depleted T cells, or T cells provided the cDNA or gDNA that made up the material.

In the original processing: Reference gene primers were amplified, and this amplification served to estimate nucleated cell counts. Sequencing was performed with immunoSEQ multiplex PCR; in TCRdb, only in-frame clones are kept and a portion is missing. V, J and clone size are those of that table, while D and trimming were read from the DNA. The sample has 88,000 or so clones; roughly 80% are singletons. CDR3 length: 15 residues. CDR1 SGHAT and CDR2 FQNNGV come from the germline V gene. V lost 8 bases to trimming and J lost 4 bases; unmatched junction nucleotides: 14. The rearrangement uses TRBV11-2 and TRBJ2-7; 7 bases line up with TRBD1. This TCR was recovered from a human donor in a cohort sampled during active COVID-19. The sequencing sample was made of peripheral blood. The CDR3 nucleotides read TGTGCCAGCGGCAATTTTCCGGGACAGAAATACGAGCAGTACTTC. This sequence encodes CASGNFPGQKYEQYF.